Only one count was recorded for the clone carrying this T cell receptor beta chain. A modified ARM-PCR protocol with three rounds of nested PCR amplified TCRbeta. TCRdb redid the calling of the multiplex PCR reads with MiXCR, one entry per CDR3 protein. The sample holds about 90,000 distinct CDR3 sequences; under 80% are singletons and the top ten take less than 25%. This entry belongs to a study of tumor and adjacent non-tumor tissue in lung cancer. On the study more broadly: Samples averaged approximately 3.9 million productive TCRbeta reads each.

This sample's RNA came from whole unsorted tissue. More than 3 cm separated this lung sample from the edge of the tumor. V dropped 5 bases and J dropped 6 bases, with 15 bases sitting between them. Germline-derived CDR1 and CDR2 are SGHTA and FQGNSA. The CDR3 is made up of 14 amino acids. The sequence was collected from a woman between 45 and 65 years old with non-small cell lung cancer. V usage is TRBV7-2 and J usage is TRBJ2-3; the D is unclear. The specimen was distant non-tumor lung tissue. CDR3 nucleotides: TGTGCCAGCAGCCCCCGACACCGTTCGGATACGCAGTATTTT. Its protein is CASSPRHRSDTQYF. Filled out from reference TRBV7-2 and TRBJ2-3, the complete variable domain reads GAGVSQSPSNKVTEKGKDVELRCDPISGHTALYWYRQSLGQGLEFLIYFQGNSAPDKSGLPSDRFSAERTGGSVSTLTIQRTQQEDSAVYLCASSPRHRSDTQYFGPGTRLTVL.